The text below deals with one TCR beta chain. This sample stems from a study of blood T cell repertoires in COVID-19. Study context: There were acute and convalescent COVID-19 samples, and they came from the United States, Italy and Spain.

The method was immunoSEQ multiplex PCR; TCRdb's version includes in-frame clones alone and lacks a portion of them. The profile covers more than 150,000 clones, with 60% to 85% appearing a single time and roughly a sixth taken by the ten largest. With V trimmed by 4 bases and J by 5 bases, 7 bases remained unmatched. Per the germline V gene, CDR1 is MNHEY and CDR2 is SVGEGT. The CDR3 runs 14 residues. This chain joins TRBV6-2 or TRBV6-3 and TRBJ2-5; 7 bases map to TRBD2. The specimen sequenced was peripheral blood. This clonotype originated in a man in his sixties with active or convalescent COVID-19. This CDR3 is CASSSSAGPETQYF. Here the CDR3 DNA reads TGTGCCAGCAGTTCCTCAGCGGGACCTGAGACCCAGTACTTC.